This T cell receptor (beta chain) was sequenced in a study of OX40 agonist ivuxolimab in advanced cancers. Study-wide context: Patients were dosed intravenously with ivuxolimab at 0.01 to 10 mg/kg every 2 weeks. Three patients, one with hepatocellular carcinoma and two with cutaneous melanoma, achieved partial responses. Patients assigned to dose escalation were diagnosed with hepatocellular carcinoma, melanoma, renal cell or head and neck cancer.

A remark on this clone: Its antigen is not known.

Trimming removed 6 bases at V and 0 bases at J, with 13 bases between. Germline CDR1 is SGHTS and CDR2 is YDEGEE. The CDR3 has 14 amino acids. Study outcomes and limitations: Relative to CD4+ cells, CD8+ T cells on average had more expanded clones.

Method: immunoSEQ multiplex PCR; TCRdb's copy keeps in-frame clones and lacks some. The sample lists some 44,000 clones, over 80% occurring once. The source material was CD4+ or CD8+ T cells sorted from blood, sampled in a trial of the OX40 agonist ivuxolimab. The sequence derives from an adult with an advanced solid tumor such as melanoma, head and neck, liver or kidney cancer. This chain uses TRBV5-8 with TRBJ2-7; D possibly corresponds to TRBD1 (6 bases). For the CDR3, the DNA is TGTGCCAGCACCCTGCGAGGGGGCTCCTACGAGCAGTACTTC. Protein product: CASTLRGGSYEQYF.